One and the same sample provided the 32 T cell receptor beta chains below, sequenced in a study of long-term antiretroviral therapy in people with HIV. Survey-level immunoSEQ v3.0 assays were run. Produced via immunoSEQ multiplex PCR; TCRdb's table is partial and in-frame only. Of over 35,000 clones listed, around 80% are singletons. Sequenced here: unsorted PBMCs, sampled 1.5 years after starting antiretroviral therapy. The receptors were gathered from a man between 18 and 35 years old with HIV.

Only one count was recorded for this clone. DNA of the CDR3: TGTGCCAGCAGCCCGGACAGTATATTAAGCAATCAGCCCCAGCATTTT. It encodes CASSPDSILSNQPQHF. This chain uses TRBV5-8 with TRBJ1-5; D may be TRBD1 (6 bases). Germline V lookup: CDR1 SGHTS, CDR2 YDEGEE. The CDR3 contains 16 residues. The V gene lost 4 bases and the J gene lost 1 base, with 15 bases spanning the gap.

The chain uses TRBV10-1 and TRBJ2-7; D is uncertain. V was clipped by 3 bases and J by 4 bases, with 7 bases between them. This CDR3 is built from 12 residues. Germline lookup yields CDR1 WNHNN and CDR2 SYGVQD (reference sequence). The CDR3 is CASSEGSYEQYF. The DNA for the CDR3 is TGCGCCAGCAGTGAAGGCAGTTACGAGCAGTACTTC.

This rearrangement joins TRBV6-6 to TRBJ2-7; no definite D call. There are 13 residues in the CDR3. Per the germline V gene, CDR1 is MNHNY and CDR2 is SVGAGI (reference sequence). The V end lost 7 bases, the J end lost 2 bases, and 12 bases lay between the germline ends. CDR3 loop: CASNPRGTYEQYF. In nucleotides, the CDR3 is TGTGCCAGCAATCCCAGAGGAACCTACGAGCAGTACTTC.

This clone has just one count. The V gene is TRBV27, the J gene TRBJ2-1; TRBD2 aligns across 8 bases. Germline trimming cut 5 bases from V and 4 bases from J; bases unmatched to any gene: 13. Per germline, CDR1 MNHEY and CDR2 SMNVEV (reference sequence). The CDR3 consists of 17 residues. CDR3 nucleotides: TGTGCCAGCAGTCAGCGCCCCGGGACTAGTGCATACAATGAGCAGTTCTTC. Translating it yields CASSQRPGTSAYNEQFF.

This clone was recorded once. The chain has TRBV7-6 and TRBJ2-7; 9 positions agree with TRBD1. V was clipped by 1 base and J by 3 bases; unmatched bases: 7. Per germline, CDR1 SGHVS and CDR2 FNYEAQ. The CDR3 is 16 amino acids. DNA of the CDR3: TGTGCCAGCAGCTTAGGGATAAGGACAGGGGACTACGAGCAGTACTTC. Translating it yields CASSLGIRTGDYEQYF.

The V call is TRBV5-4, the J call TRBJ2-2, with 7 bases lining up with TRBD1. This CDR3 is built from 15 residues. V was pared by 4 bases and J by 4 bases, with 7 bases of the junction left unmatched. CDR1 is SGHNT and CDR2 is YYREEE in the germline V gene (reference sequence). The CDR3: CASSPSQGFTGELFF. As DNA, the CDR3 is TGTGCCAGCAGCCCTTCACAGGGGTTCACCGGGGAGCTGTTTTTT. Supplemented by reference TRBV5-4 and TRBJ2-2, the full variable domain reads ETGVTQSPTHLIKTRGQQVTLRCSSQSGHNTVSWYQQALGQGPQFIFQYYREEENGRGNFPPRFSGLQFPNYSSELNVNALELDDSALYLCASSPSQGFTGELFFGEGSRLTVL.

The V call is TRBV10-1, the J call TRBJ2-7; D perhaps matches TRBD1 (5 bases). Trimming pared 3 bases from V and 2 bases from J, leaving 5 bases between. The germline gives CDR1 WNHNN, CDR2 SYGVQD (reference sequence). The length of the CDR3 is 12 residues. The CDR3, as DNA: TGCGCCAGCAGTGACAGGGCCTACGAGCAGTACTTC. The encoded protein is CASSDRAYEQYF.

The chain uses TRBV4-2 and TRBJ2-5; TRBD1 aligns across 7 bases. V lost 2 bases, J lost 13 bases, and 10 bases stayed unmatched. CDR1 is LGHNA and CDR2 is YNFKEQ in the germline V gene. CDR3 length: 13 residues. DNA of the CDR3: TGTGCCAGCAGCCAACAAACCACAGGGGCGAGGTACTTC. It yields the protein CASSQQTTGARYF.

The chain is built from TRBV11-3 and TRBJ1-5, with D possibly matching TRBD1 (6 bases). The V end was cut by 3 bases, the J end by 6 bases, with 9 bases between. Germline CDR1 reads SGHNT; CDR2 reads YENEEA. The CDR3 consists of 13 residues. The CDR3 nucleotides read TGTGCCAGCAGCTTCAGGGGCGGTCAGCCCCAGCATTTT. Amino acid sequence: CASSFRGGQPQHF.

The V gene is TRBV28, the J gene TRBJ1-5; D unresolved. CDR1 MDHEN and CDR2 SYDVKM come from the germline V gene. This CDR3 comprises 13 residues. Between the trimmed V and J ends, which lost 7 bases and 1 base, there was a span of 8 bases. The CDR3 loop is CASTPQSNQPQHF. DNA of the CDR3: TGTGCCAGCACCCCCCAGAGCAATCAGCCCCAGCATTTT.

V usage is TRBV5-5 and J usage is TRBJ2-5; 13 bases match TRBD2. The CDR3 has 16 residues. With V trimmed by 4 bases and J by 5 bases, 8 bases remained unmatched. Germline values: CDR1 SGHKS, CDR2 YYEKEE (reference sequence). The CDR3 protein is CASSPLAGGPGETQYF. The CDR3 coding sequence is TGTGCCAGCAGCCCACTAGCGGGAGGGCCCGGTGAGACCCAGTACTTC.

The rearrangement uses TRBV5-4 and TRBJ1-1, with D unclear. The CDR3 covers 12 residues. Deletions cut 5 bases from V and 5 bases from J, with 10 bases between. Germline lookup yields CDR1 SGHNT and CDR2 YYREEE (reference sequence). In nucleotides, the CDR3 is TGTGCCAGCAGTCTTGAAAAGACTGAAGCTTTCTTT. Translated: CASSLEKTEAFF.

The gene calls are TRBV4-1 and TRBJ2-7, with 7 bases matching TRBD1. CDR1 is MGHRA and CDR2 is YSYEKL in the germline V gene. V gave up 0 bases and J gave up 3 bases; unmatched junction bases: 8. This CDR3 contains 16 residues. In DNA form, the CDR3 reads TGCGCCAGCAGCCAAGAAAAGCGGCAGGGGGTCTACGAGCAGTACTTC. It is translated as CASSQEKRQGVYEQYF.

The chain carries TRBV19 and TRBJ1-2; D gene ambiguous. V was shortened by 2 bases and J by 3 bases, with 7 bases between the two germline ends. Germline assignment: CDR1 LNHDA and CDR2 SQIVND (reference sequence). CDR3 length equals 13 residues. The CDR3 nucleotides read TGTGCCAGTAGTATATCCCCAGACTATGGCTACACCTTC. It encodes CASSISPDYGYTF.

This chain joins TRBV18 and TRBJ1-4; D is undetermined. There are 15 residues in the CDR3. Trimming took 0 bases from V and 3 from J, leaving 8 bases between them. Germline V lookup: CDR1 KGHSH, CDR2 LQKENI. CDR3 sequence reads: CASSPPGMANEKLFF. CDR3 coding DNA: TGTGCCAGCTCACCACCGGGGATGGCTAATGAAAAACTGTTTTTT.

This chain links TRBV6-1 with TRBJ2-7; D is unresolved. Looked up from germline, CDR1 is MNHNS and CDR2 is SASEGT. The CDR3 is 12 residues long. Trimming stripped 6 bases from V and 4 bases from J, with 10 bases between. The CDR3 bases are TGTGCCAGCAGCTCGAAGGGATACGAGCAGTACTTC. Encoded protein: CASSSKGYEQYF.

The V call is TRBV2, the J call TRBJ2-3; weak D call: TRBD1 (7 bases). Trimming pared 2 bases from V and 0 bases from J, leaving 9 bases between. Germline CDR1 SNHLY, CDR2 FYNNEI. This CDR3 is built from 15 residues. CDR3 bases: TGTGCCAGCAGTGAACAGGGGGGTAGCACAGATACGCAGTATTTT. Encoded protein: CASSEQGGSTDTQYF.

The gene calls are TRBV4-1 and TRBJ1-1, with D tentatively TRBD1 (5 bases). The CDR3 sequence is 18 residues long. Trimming took 3 bases from V and 3 from J, leaving 23 bases between them. The V gene's germline CDR1 is MGHRA and CDR2 YSYEKL. CDR3 nucleotides: TGCGCCAGCAGCCAGGGTTACCTCCTGAGGGGATCGGACACTGAAGCTTTCTTT. This gives the protein CASSQGYLLRGSDTEAFF.

This clone has just a few counts. The genes are TRBV18 and TRBJ1-5; D is ambiguous. CDR3 size: 15 residues. CDR1 KGHSH and CDR2 LQKENI come from the germline V gene. Between the trimmed V and J ends, which lost 1 base and 5 bases, there was a span of 12 bases. This CDR3 reads CASSPRPDWDQPQHF. CDR3 coding DNA: TGTGCCAGCTCACCACGCCCAGATTGGGATCAGCCCCAGCATTTT.

V usage is TRBV27 and J usage is TRBJ2-3; no reliable D call. The CDR3 contains 18 residues. V was cut by 5 bases and J by 6 bases, with 27 bases left in between. In germline, CDR1 is MNHEY, CDR2 SMNVEV (reference sequence). As DNA, the CDR3 is TGTGCCAGCAGTACCTTCCCCACACTTGCGGCGAGAAGCGATACGCAGTATTTT. Its protein is CASSTFPTLAARSDTQYF.

This chain connects TRBV25-1 to TRBJ1-2; TRBD1 agrees at 7 bases. After removal of 9 bases from V and 7 bases from J, the junction contained 11 bases not matched to a gene. The CDR3 consists of 13 residues. CDR1 is MGHDK and CDR2 is SYGVNS in the germline V gene. CDR3 amino acids: CASWGTAVGGYTF. The DNA for the CDR3 is TGTGCCAGTTGGGGGACAGCAGTAGGTGGCTACACCTTC.

This clone showed up just once. The chain is built from TRBV5-6 and TRBJ1-5; maybe TRBD1 (5 bases). The CDR3 is made up of 18 amino acids. CDR1 SGHDT and CDR2 YYEEEE come from the germline V gene. The V end was cut by 4 bases, the J end by 0 bases, with 20 bases between. CDR3 DNA: TGTGCCAGCAGCCTAATGGGACTGTCACGACATAGCAATCAGCCCCAGCATTTT. It codes for CASSLMGLSRHSNQPQHF.

The chain carries TRBV7-9 and TRBJ1-5; D possibly corresponds to TRBD1 (6 bases). CDR3 length: 15 residues. The V and J ends lost 3 bases and 4 bases respectively, with 13 bases between them. Looked up from germline, CDR1 is SEHNR and CDR2 is FQNEAQ (reference sequence). The CDR3 DNA sequence: TGTGCCAGCAGCTTTGGTTCAGGGGAAAATCAGCCCCAGCATTTT. Its translation is CASSFGSGENQPQHF. The variable domain in full, completed from reference TRBV7-9 and TRBJ1-5, reads DTGVSQNPRHKITKRGQNVTFRCDPISEHNRLYWYRQTLGQGPEFLTYFQNEAQLEKSRLLSDRFSAERPKGSFSTLEIQRTEQGDSAMYLCASSFGSGENQPQHFGDGTRLSIL.

The chain joins TRBV29-1 to TRBJ2-2; weak D call: TRBD2 (5 bases). From germline, CDR1 is SQVTM and CDR2 ANQGSEA. There are 14 residues in the CDR3. V shed 6 bases and J shed 0 bases, with 11 bases lying between them. In nucleotides, the CDR3 is TGCAGCGTCGGTCTGCGGGCGAACACCGGGGAGCTGTTTTTT. Translating gives CSVGLRANTGELFF.

CDR3 sequence (DNA): TGTGCCAGCAGCTTTGGGGACACTCGTAGCAATCAGCCCCAGCATTTT. It is translated as CASSFGDTRSNQPQHF. The V call is TRBV5-5, the J call TRBJ1-5, with D perhaps matching TRBD1 (6 bases). Trimming took off 2 bases at V and 0 bases at J, with 12 bases between the two ends. The germline gives CDR1 SGHKS, CDR2 YYEKEE (reference sequence). This CDR3 spans 16 amino acids.

The chain has TRBV6-5 and TRBJ2-1, with D possibly TRBD2 on 6 matching bases. Deletions cut 7 bases from V and 10 bases from J, with 20 bases between. CDR3 size: 14 residues. Germline V lookup: CDR1 MNHEY, CDR2 SVGAGI. CDR3 in DNA: TGTGCCAGCATTGGGCGGGGTCAGGACGAAGAGCAGTTCTTC. Amino acid sequence: CASIGRGQDEEQFF.

This clone came up a few times. The rearrangement uses TRBV19 and TRBJ2-1; D possibly corresponds to TRBD1 (5 bases). V was cut by 7 bases and J by 10 bases, with 17 bases left in between. Germline V gene data show CDR1 as LNHDA and CDR2 as SQIVND (reference sequence). The CDR3 runs to 13 residues. The CDR3 protein is CASTLGANEEQFF. Written as DNA, the CDR3 is TGTGCCAGTACCCTAGGGGCAAATGAAGAGCAGTTCTTC.

This chain joins TRBV4-3 and TRBJ2-3, with 9 bases aligning to TRBD2. Germline CDR1 and CDR2: LGHNA and YSLEER. J was trimmed by 3 bases and V by 0 bases; bases with no gene match: 4. The CDR3 has 16 amino acids. Here the CDR3 DNA reads TGCGCCAGCAGCCAAGATGCGGGAGGGGGGACAGATACGCAGTATTTT. This translates into CASSQDAGGGTDTQYF.

CDR3 sequence (DNA): TGTGCCAGCTCACCAGTCGCACCGCCCTACGAGCAGTACTTC. As protein: CASSPVAPPYEQYF. J is TRBJ2-7 and V is TRBV18; D is undetermined. Between the trimmed V and J ends, which lost 2 bases and 2 bases, there was a span of 10 bases. The CDR3 is 14 residues long. Germline CDR1 KGHSH, CDR2 LQKENI.

The rearrangement uses TRBV7-9 and TRBJ2-1, with no clear D. This CDR3 contains 17 residues. V lost 2 bases to trimming and J lost 6 bases, with 20 bases between them. CDR1 and CDR2 from the germline V gene are SEHNR and FQNEAQ (reference sequence). The chain's CDR3 is CASSLRPPGSLLNEQFF. In nucleotides, the CDR3 is TGTGCCAGCAGCTTAAGGCCGCCGGGCTCCCTTCTCAATGAGCAGTTCTTC.

The chain has TRBV29-1 and TRBJ1-2; D unclear. The CDR3 is made up of 11 amino acids. Trimming removed 7 bases at V and 5 bases at J, with 11 bases between. Germline lookup yields CDR1 SQVTM and CDR2 ANQGSEA. The CDR3 reads CSARAAYGYTF. In nucleotides, the CDR3 is TGCAGCGCCCGGGCGGCATATGGCTACACCTTC. The full variable domain, its missing parts supplied by reference TRBV29-1 and TRBJ1-2, is SAVISQKPSRDICQRGTSLTIQCQVDSQVTMMFWYRQQPGQSLTLIATANQGSEATYESGFVIDKFPISRPNLTFSTLTVSNMSPEDSSIYLCSARAAYGYTFGSGTRLTVV.

The gene calls are TRBV9 and TRBJ2-5; TRBD1 matches at 9 bases. Germline CDR1 SGDLS, CDR2 YYNGEE. V trimming: 4 bases; J trimming: 4 bases; junction bases outside the gene matches: 8. The CDR3 has 15 residues. The CDR3 region has the DNA TGTGCCAGCAGCACAGGACAGGGGATTTTAGAGACCCAGTACTTC. Its translation: CASSTGQGILETQYF.